This T cell receptor (beta chain) comes out of a study of blood T cell repertoires in COVID-19. Study information: Sites in the United States, Italy and Spain provided acute and convalescent COVID-19 samples.

Participant ages covered about 18 to 95 years across around 22 US areas. Authors' processing steps: Amplification from reference gene primers served as the basis for estimated nucleated cell counts. The table came from immunoSEQ multiplex PCR; TCRdb's copy has only in-frame clones and leaves some out. V, J and clone size reflect that table, while D and trimming were determined from the DNA. The data hold 150,000 to 200,000 clones, with about 84% observed a single time. J gave up 8 bases and V 4 bases, and 10 bases lay outside the gene matches. CDR1 SGHTA and CDR2 FQGNSA come from the germline V gene. The CDR3 extends over 16 amino acids.

The rearrangement uses TRBV7-2 and TRBJ1-6; TRBD1 matches 8 bases. The sample taken for sequencing was PBMCs or T cells enriched from blood (not recorded which). The TCR was taken from a man between 45 and 60 years old who had recovered from COVID-19. The CDR3: CASSSLDRVGYSPLHF. As DNA, the CDR3 is TGTGCCAGCAGCTCTTTGGACAGGGTCGGATATTCACCCCTCCACTTT.